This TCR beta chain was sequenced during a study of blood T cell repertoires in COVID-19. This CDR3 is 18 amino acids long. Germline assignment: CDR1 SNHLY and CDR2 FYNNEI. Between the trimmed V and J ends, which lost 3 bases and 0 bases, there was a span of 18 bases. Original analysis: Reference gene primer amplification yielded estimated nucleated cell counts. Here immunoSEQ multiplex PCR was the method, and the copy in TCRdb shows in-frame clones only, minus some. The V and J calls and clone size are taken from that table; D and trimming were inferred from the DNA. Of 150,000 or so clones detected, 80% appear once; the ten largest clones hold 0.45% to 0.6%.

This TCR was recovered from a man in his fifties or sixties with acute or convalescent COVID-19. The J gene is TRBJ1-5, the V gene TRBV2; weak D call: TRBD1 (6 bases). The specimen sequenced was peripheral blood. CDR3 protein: CASSDSPIGGYSNQPQHF. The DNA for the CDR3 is TGTGCCAGCAGTGACAGCCCAATAGGGGGTTATAGCAATCAGCCCCAGCATTTT. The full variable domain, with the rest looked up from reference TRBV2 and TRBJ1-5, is EPEVTQTPSHQVTQMGQEVILRCVPISNHLYFYWYRQILGQKVEFLVSFYNNEISEKSEIFDDQFSVERPDGSNFTLKIRSTKLEDSAMYFCASSDSPIGGYSNQPQHFGDGTRLSIL.